Each of the 23 T cell receptor beta chains below was sequenced from the same sample in a study of Ad26.COV2.S vaccination and SARS-CoV-2 variants. TCRdb's table, derived via immunoSEQ multiplex PCR, lists solely in-frame clones and lacks some. Found here are 380,000 or so clones, 83% of them singletons; the top ten hold about 7.1%. Treatment indicated: some 20 received Ad26.COV2.S at low or high dose, single or two shots; roughly five received placebo; per-sample allocation not given. Following the first vaccine or placebo injection, samples were taken on day 63. The material was peripheral blood, obtained in a trial of Ad26.COV2.S vaccine versus placebo. These receptors were obtained from a person between 18 and 65 years old who received the Ad26.COV2.S COVID-19 vaccine or a placebo.

This clone was seen just once. In DNA, the CDR3 is TGTGCCAGTAGTATCCTTCAGGGAAGTAGCTCCTACAATGAGCAGTTCTTC. Translating it yields CASSILQGSSSYNEQFF. V and J are TRBV19 and TRBJ2-1; D might be TRBD1 (5 bases). The CDR3 sequence is 17 residues long. Germline loops: CDR1 LNHDA, CDR2 SQIVND (reference sequence). Deletions cut 3 bases from V and 0 bases from J, with 15 bases between.

The chain joins TRBV27 to TRBJ2-7; D ambiguous. The CDR3 has 14 residues. V lost 3 bases and J lost 1, with 10 bases in between. Germline V gene data show CDR1 as MNHEY and CDR2 as SMNVEV (reference sequence). CDR3 loop: CASSFQRASYEQYF. The CDR3 bases are TGTGCCAGCAGTTTCCAAAGGGCGTCCTACGAGCAGTACTTC.

J is TRBJ1-5 and V is TRBV6-5; D is uncertain. CDR1 and CDR2 (germline): MNHEY, SVGAGI. The V and J ends lost 4 bases and 0 bases respectively, with 10 bases between them. The CDR3 has 15 residues. CDR3 residues: CASSFSHGSNQPQHF. The CDR3 DNA reads as TGTGCCAGCAGTTTTTCCCACGGTAGCAATCAGCCCCAGCATTTT.

This chain joins TRBV7-9 and TRBJ2-5; D remains ambiguous. Germline V gene sequence: CDR1 SEHNR, CDR2 FQNEAQ (reference sequence). Trimming cost V 3 bases and J 2 bases, with 7 bases left between them. This CDR3 has 13 amino acids. The CDR3 DNA is TGTGCCAGCAGCTTTGCCAGACAAGAGACCCAGTACTTC. It is translated as CASSFARQETQYF.

The chain is built from TRBV6-6 and TRBJ1-5; no clear D. Germline V gene sequence: CDR1 MNHNY, CDR2 SVGAGI (reference sequence). V lost 9 bases and J lost 3, with 15 bases in between. This CDR3 contains 14 residues. The CDR3 nucleotides are TGTGCCAGTAGGACGGTGCGGGACAATCAGCCCCAGCATTTT. Translation: CASRTVRDNQPQHF.

The V and J genes are TRBV4-1 and TRBJ2-3; weak D call: TRBD1 (5 bases). The CDR3 consists of 15 residues. CDR1 and CDR2 from the germline V gene are MGHRA and YSYEKL. The V end was cut by 3 bases, the J end by 1 base, with 11 bases between. CDR3 amino acids: CASSQVGVGTDTQYF. DNA of the CDR3: TGCGCCAGCAGCCAGGTAGGGGTCGGCACAGATACGCAGTATTTT.

This clone was recorded a few times. The chain recombines TRBV5-1 with TRBJ2-3; D remains ambiguous. Germline loops: CDR1 SGHRS, CDR2 YFSETQ. This CDR3 spans 14 amino acids. V was pared by 7 bases and J by 2 bases, with 14 bases between. This chain's CDR3 is CASAWVGSTDTQYF. CDR3 nucleotides: TGCGCCAGCGCCTGGGTGGGATCCACAGATACGCAGTATTTT.

The V gene is TRBV4-1, the J gene TRBJ1-2; D ambiguous. The germline V gene encodes CDR1 MGHRA and CDR2 YSYEKL. The CDR3 has 15 residues. Trimming stripped 0 bases from V and 6 bases from J, with 14 bases between. The DNA for the CDR3 is TGCGCCAGCAGCCAAGATATGGGGATAATGAATGGCTACACCTTC. Amino acids: CASSQDMGIMNGYTF.

The rearrangement uses TRBV28 and TRBJ1-1, with D possibly TRBD1 on 6 matching bases. The CDR3 sequence is 16 residues long. Germline V gives CDR1 MDHEN, CDR2 SYDVKM. The V gene lost 4 bases and the J gene lost 1 base, with 16 bases spanning the gap. In DNA form, the CDR3 reads TGTGCCAGCAGTTCCCCCAGGACAGTAGGGAACACTGAAGCTTTCTTT. This codes for CASSSPRTVGNTEAFF.

The rearrangement links TRBV7-2 to TRBJ1-2; 8 nucleotides align to TRBD1. The germline V gene encodes CDR1 SGHTA and CDR2 FQGNSA. The CDR3 length is 15 residues. The trim removed 5 bases at V and 4 bases at J, leaving 9 bases unmatched. CDR3 bases: TGTGCCAGCAGCCAAGGACAGGGTAATGCCTATGGCTACACCTTC. It is translated as CASSQGQGNAYGYTF.

The chain combines TRBV7-6 with TRBJ2-1, with a tentative D call TRBD2 (7 bases). The CDR3 length is 16 residues. V was cut by 5 bases and J by 7 bases, with 21 bases left in between. Germline V gene lookup returns CDR1 SGHVS and CDR2 FNYEAQ. CDR3: CASSRIPAQGGNEQFF. The DNA of the CDR3 is TGTGCCAGCAGCCGCATTCCGGCACAGGGAGGGAATGAGCAGTTCTTC.

The V call is TRBV5-4, the J call TRBJ2-7, with 7 bases fitting TRBD1. This CDR3 is 14 amino acids long. V shed 5 bases, J shed 6 bases, and the junction held 11 bases outside the gene matches. The germline gives CDR1 SGHNT, CDR2 YYREEE (reference sequence). As DNA, the CDR3 is TGTGCCAGCAGTCCGAAGACAGGGAGCTCCGAGCAGTACTTC. Translated, it gives CASSPKTGSSEQYF. The complete variable domain, with remaining parts taken from reference TRBV5-4 and TRBJ2-7, reads ETGVTQSPTHLIKTRGQQVTLRCSSQSGHNTVSWYQQALGQGPQFIFQYYREEENGRGNFPPRFSGLQFPNYSSELNVNALELDDSALYLCASSPKTGSSEQYFGPGTRLTVT.

The CDR3 region is CASSLTRGRANEQFF. In DNA, the CDR3 is TGTGCCAGCAGCTTAACCCGGGGGAGGGCCAATGAGCAGTTCTTC. J is TRBJ2-1 and V is TRBV11-2, with 7 bases matching TRBD2. Germline CDR1 reads SGHAT; CDR2 reads FQNNGV. CDR3 length: 15 amino acids. V shed 2 bases, J shed 6 bases, and the junction held 7 bases outside the gene matches.

The chain joins TRBV5-6 to TRBJ1-2, with 9 positions matching TRBD1. The CDR3 covers 18 residues. V lost 0 bases, J lost 4 bases, and 13 bases stayed unmatched. The germline V gene has CDR1 SGHDT and CDR2 YYEEEE. The CDR3 bases are TGTGCCAGCAGCTTGGACAGGGGGCAAAGGATGGCGAGCTATGGCTACACCTTC. Amino acid sequence: CASSLDRGQRMASYGYTF.

The chain recombines TRBV7-9 with TRBJ2-3, with D hard to call. From germline, CDR1 is SEHNR and CDR2 FQNEAQ (reference sequence). V lost 5 bases to trimming and J lost 6 bases, with 9 bases between them. CDR3 length: 12 amino acids. The chain's CDR3 is CASSGLVDTQYF. CDR3 coding DNA: TGTGCCAGCAGCGGGCTGGTTGATACGCAGTATTTT. Full variable domain (outside the CDR3, taken from reference TRBV7-9 and TRBJ2-3): DTGVSQNPRHKITKRGQNVTFRCDPISEHNRLYWYRQTLGQGPEFLTYFQNEAQLEKSRLLSDRFSAERPKGSFSTLEIQRTEQGDSAMYLCASSGLVDTQYFGPGTRLTVL.

The chain uses TRBV6-5 and TRBJ1-2, with 7 bases lining up with TRBD1. Germline V CDR1 and CDR2: MNHEY, SVGAGI. The CDR3 sequence is 14 residues long. The V gene end was trimmed by 0 bases and the J gene end by 6 bases; junction bases not matched to a gene: 4. The chain's CDR3 is CASSYSEGANGYTF. CDR3 bases: TGTGCCAGCAGTTACTCTGAGGGGGCGAATGGCTACACCTTC.

This chain joins TRBV7-2 and TRBJ2-5; D remains unclear. CDR1 is SGHTA and CDR2 is FQGNSA in the germline V gene. The CDR3 is 14 residues long. V lost 5 bases, J lost 4 bases, and 14 bases lay in between. DNA of the CDR3: TGTGCCAGCAGCCAACCTCGTCTGGTAGAGACCCAGTACTTC. It specifies CASSQPRLVETQYF.

V is TRBV20-1 and J is TRBJ1-3; D uncertain. CDR1 and CDR2 from the germline V gene are DFQATT and SNEGSKA (reference sequence). V was pared by 6 bases and J by 7 bases, with 10 bases between. CDR3 length: 11 amino acids. CDR3 protein: CSAVFLNTIYF. In DNA form, the CDR3 reads TGCAGTGCCGTTTTCCTGAACACCATATATTTT.

The chain carries TRBV19 and TRBJ1-3, with no clear D. The germline gives CDR1 LNHDA, CDR2 SQIVND (reference sequence). V lost 2 bases to trimming and J lost 0 bases, with 8 bases between them. CDR3 length: 15 residues. DNA of the CDR3: TGTGCCAGTAGTATATGGTGGGGCTCTGGAAACACCATATATTTT. Translating it yields CASSIWWGSGNTIYF.

This chain connects TRBV5-8 to TRBJ2-4, with D perhaps TRBD2 (7 bases). The V end was cut by 0 bases, the J end by 12 bases, with 25 bases between. Germline CDR1 reads SGHTS; CDR2 reads YDEGEE. The CDR3 totals 17 residues. DNA for the CDR3: TGTGCCAGCAGCTTGGAATCGGCGGGGGCGACAGGATTGCCTCAGTACTTC. Encoded protein: CASSLESAGATGLPQYF.

This chain connects TRBV19 to TRBJ1-2; TRBD1 might be the D (5 bases). V lost 5 bases and J 5 bases, leaving 18 bases between the germline ends. The CDR3 runs to 15 residues. CDR1 and CDR2 from the germline V gene are LNHDA and SQIVND (reference sequence). The CDR3 sequence: CASSRGPGPQYGYTF. Written as DNA, the CDR3 is TGTGCCAGTAGTCGGGGTCCGGGGCCCCAGTATGGCTACACCTTC.

The chain joins TRBV7-3 to TRBJ2-7, with 9 bases aligning to TRBD2. CDR3 length: 13 residues. CDR1 and CDR2 from the germline V gene are SGHTA and FQGTGA. V was pared by 5 bases and J by 4 bases, with 3 bases of the junction left unmatched. The CDR3 nucleotides read TGTGCCAGCAGCCGCGGGGGGGCTTACGAGCAGTACTTC. It is translated as CASSRGGAYEQYF.

V gene TRBV6-4 combines with J gene TRBJ1-2; 7 bases map to TRBD1. V lost 5 bases to trimming and J lost 8 bases; unmatched junction nucleotides: 5. In germline, CDR1 is MRHNA, CDR2 SNTAGT. The CDR3 has 12 residues. The CDR3 DNA reads TGTGCCAGCAGTACAGGGGTCGGAGGCTACACCTTC. As protein: CASSTGVGGYTF.